In its sample, the clone carrying this T cell receptor beta chain was seen a few times. This record belongs to a study of T cells after yellow fever vaccination. TCRdb independently ran MiXCR on the 5' RACE reads; one entry per CDR3 protein. The table lists 150,000 to 200,000 distinct CDR3 sequences, about a tenth of them singletons. The origin of this receptor is a man in his late teens or twenties who received the YFV17D yellow fever vaccine. The sequences come from CD8+ T cells sorted from PBMCs, collected 45 days after the yellow fever booster vaccination.

For the CDR3, the DNA is TGTGCCAGCAGCTTAGACCTCTATGGCTACACCTTC. Its translation: CASSLDLYGYTF. V usage is TRBV7-9 and J usage is TRBJ1-2; D not resolved. The germline V gene has CDR1 SEHNR and CDR2 FQNEAQ (reference sequence). The V gene lost 1 base and the J gene lost 4 bases, with 4 bases spanning the gap. The CDR3 is made up of 12 amino acids.